This TCR beta chain was recovered during a study of response to subunit inactivated influenza vaccine. Study-wide points: The authors suggested that every seasonal influenza vaccination recruits few new T cells.

The table lists this clonotype with a few counts. The target antigen is unknown. TCRdb ran MiXCR on the RT-PCR reads and lists one entry per CDR3 protein. This repertoire shows about 520,000 distinct CDR3 sequences, roughly 7.6% found once; its top ten account for less than 15%. The CDR3 loop spans 15 amino acids. In germline, CDR1 is SGHDT, CDR2 YYEEEE. The V and J ends lost 2 bases and 5 bases respectively, with 16 bases between them. The source is a man between 50 and 69 years old who received an inactivated influenza vaccine. The sample here was PBMCs from blood, taken approximately 25 months after vaccination. The chain has TRBV5-6 and TRBJ2-5; TRBD1 or TRBD2 may be the D gene (5 bases each). The CDR3 nucleotides read TGTGCCAGCAGCTTCGGGACGGGCTCGAGGGAGACCCAGTACTTC. It encodes CASSFGTGSRETQYF. Variable domain in full (rest from reference TRBV5-6 and TRBJ2-5): DAGVTQSPTHLIKTRGQQVTLRCSPKSGHDTVSWYQQALGQGPQFIFQYYEEEERQRGNFPDRFSGHQFPNYSSELNVNALLLGDSALYLCASSFGTGSRETQYFGPGTRLLVL.